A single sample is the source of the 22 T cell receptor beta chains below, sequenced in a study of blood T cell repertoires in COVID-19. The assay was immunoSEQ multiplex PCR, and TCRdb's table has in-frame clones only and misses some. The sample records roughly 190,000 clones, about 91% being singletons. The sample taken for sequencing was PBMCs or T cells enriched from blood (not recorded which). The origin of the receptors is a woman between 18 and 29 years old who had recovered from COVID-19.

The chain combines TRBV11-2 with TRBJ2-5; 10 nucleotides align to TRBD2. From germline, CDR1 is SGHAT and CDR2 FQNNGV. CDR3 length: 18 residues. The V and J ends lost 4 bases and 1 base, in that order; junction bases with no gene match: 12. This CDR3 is CASSSLGTSAGPQETQYF. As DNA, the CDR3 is TGTGCCAGCAGCTCTCTCGGGACTAGCGCTGGCCCCCAAGAGACCCAGTACTTC.

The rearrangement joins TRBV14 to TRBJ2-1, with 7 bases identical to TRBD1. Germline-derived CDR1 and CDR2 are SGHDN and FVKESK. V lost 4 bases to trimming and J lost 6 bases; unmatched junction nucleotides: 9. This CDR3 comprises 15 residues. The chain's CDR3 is CASSPRDRASNEQFF. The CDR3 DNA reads TGTGCCAGCAGCCCTCGGGACAGAGCTTCCAATGAGCAGTTCTTC.

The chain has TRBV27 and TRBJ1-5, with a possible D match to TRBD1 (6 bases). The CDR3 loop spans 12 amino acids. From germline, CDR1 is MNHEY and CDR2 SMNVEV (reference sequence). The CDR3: CASRGAGQPQHF. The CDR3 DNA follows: TGTGCTTCGCGGGGGGCGGGTCAGCCCCAGCATTTT.

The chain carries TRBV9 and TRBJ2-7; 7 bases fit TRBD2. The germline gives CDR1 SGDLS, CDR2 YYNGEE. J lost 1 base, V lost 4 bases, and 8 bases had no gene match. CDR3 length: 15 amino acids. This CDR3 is CASSTGAGASYEQYF. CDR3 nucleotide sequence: TGTGCCAGCAGCACCGGGGCGGGAGCGTCCTACGAGCAGTACTTC.

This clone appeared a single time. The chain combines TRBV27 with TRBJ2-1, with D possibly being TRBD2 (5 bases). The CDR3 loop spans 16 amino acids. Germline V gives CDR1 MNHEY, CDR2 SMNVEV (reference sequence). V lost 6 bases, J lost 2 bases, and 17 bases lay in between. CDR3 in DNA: TGTGCCAGCAGGCCAAGCGGCCCCGGGCCCTACAATGAGCAGTTCTTC. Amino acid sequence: CASRPSGPGPYNEQFF.

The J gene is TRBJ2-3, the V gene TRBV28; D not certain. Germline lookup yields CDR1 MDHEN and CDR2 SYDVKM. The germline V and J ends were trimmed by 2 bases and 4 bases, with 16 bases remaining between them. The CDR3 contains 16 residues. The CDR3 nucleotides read TGTGCCAGCAGTTTAGGTCTGAGGAGACGGTCAGATACGCAGTATTTT. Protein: CASSLGLRRRSDTQYF. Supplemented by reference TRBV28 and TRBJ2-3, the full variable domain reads DVKVTQSSRYLVKRTGEKVFLECVQDMDHENMFWYRQDPGLGLRLIYFSYDVKMKEKGDIPEGYSVSREKKERFSLILESASTNQTSMYLCASSLGLRRRSDTQYFGPGTRLTVL.

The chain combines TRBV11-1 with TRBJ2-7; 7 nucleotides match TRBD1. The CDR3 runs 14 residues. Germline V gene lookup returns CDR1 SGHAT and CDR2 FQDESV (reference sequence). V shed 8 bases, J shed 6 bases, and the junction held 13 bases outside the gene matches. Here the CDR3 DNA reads TGTGCCAGCGTAAAGACCGGGACAGTTACCGAGCAGTACTTC. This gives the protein CASVKTGTVTEQYF.

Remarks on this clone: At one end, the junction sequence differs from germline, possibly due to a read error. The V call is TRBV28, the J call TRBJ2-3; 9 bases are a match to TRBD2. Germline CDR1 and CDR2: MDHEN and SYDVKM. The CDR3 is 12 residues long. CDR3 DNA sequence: TGTGCCAGCAGCCCGTCGGGGCTAGCGGGGATATTT. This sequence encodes CASSPSGLAGIF. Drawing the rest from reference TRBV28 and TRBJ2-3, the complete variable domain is DVKVTQSSRYLVKRTGEKVFLECVQDMDHENMFWYRQDPGLGLRLIYFSYDVKMKEKGDIPEGYSVSREKKERFSLILESASTNQTSMYLCASSPSGLAGIFGPGTRLTVL.

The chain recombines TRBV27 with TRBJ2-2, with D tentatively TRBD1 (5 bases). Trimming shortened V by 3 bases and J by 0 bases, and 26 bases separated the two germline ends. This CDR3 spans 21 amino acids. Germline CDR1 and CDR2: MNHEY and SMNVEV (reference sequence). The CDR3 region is CASSFRQGLFRRQPNTGELFF. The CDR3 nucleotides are TGTGCCAGCAGTTTTCGCCAGGGTTTATTCCGGCGACAGCCGAACACCGGGGAGCTGTTTTTT.

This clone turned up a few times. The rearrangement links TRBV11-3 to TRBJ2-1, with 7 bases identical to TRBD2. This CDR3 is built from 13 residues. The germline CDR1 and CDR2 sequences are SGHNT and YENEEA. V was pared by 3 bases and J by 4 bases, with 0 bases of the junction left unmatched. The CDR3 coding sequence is TGTGCCAGCAGCTTGGGGGGGTACAATGAGCAGTTCTTC. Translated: CASSLGGYNEQFF. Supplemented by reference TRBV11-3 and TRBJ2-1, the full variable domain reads EAGVVQSPRYKIIEKKQPVAFWCNPISGHNTLYWYLQNLGQGPELLIRYENEEAVDDSQLPKDRFSAERLKGVDSTLKIQPAELGDSAVYLCASSLGGYNEQFFGPGTRLTVL.

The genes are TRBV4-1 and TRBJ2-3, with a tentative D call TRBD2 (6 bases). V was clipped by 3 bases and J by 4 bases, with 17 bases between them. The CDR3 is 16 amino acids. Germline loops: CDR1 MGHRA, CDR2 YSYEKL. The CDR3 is CASSQSGGSWADTQYF. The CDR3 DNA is TGCGCCAGCAGCCAGAGTGGGGGGTCCTGGGCAGATACGCAGTATTTT.

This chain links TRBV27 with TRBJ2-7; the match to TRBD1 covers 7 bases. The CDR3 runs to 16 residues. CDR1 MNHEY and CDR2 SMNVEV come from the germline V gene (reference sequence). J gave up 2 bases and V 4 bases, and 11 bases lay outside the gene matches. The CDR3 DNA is TGTGCCAGCAGTTCAATTACCGGGACAGCAGCCTACGAGCAGTACTTC. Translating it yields CASSSITGTAAYEQYF.

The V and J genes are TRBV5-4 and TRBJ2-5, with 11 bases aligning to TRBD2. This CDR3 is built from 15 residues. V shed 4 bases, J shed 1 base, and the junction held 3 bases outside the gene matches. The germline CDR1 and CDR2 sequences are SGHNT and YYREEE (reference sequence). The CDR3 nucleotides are TGTGCCAGCAGCAGGACTAGCGGGTCCCAAGAGACCCAGTACTTC. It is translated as CASSRTSGSQETQYF.

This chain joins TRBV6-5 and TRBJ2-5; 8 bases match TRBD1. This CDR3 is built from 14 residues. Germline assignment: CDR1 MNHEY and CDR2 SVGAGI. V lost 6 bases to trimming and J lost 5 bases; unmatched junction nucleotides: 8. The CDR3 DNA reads TGTGCCAGCAGCACCAGGACAGGGCTGGAGACCCAGTACTTC. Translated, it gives CASSTRTGLETQYF.

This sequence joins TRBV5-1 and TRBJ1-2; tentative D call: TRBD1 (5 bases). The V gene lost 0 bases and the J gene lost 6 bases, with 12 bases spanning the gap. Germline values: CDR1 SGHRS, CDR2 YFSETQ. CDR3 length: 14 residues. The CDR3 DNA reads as TGCGCCAGCAGCTTGGGAACGGGAGGGGATGGCTACACCTTC. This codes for CASSLGTGGDGYTF.

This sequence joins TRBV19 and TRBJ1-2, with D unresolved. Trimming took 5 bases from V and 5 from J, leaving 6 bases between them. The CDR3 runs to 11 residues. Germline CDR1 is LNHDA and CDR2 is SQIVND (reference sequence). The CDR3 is CASSQRYGYTF. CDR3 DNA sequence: TGTGCCAGTAGTCAGAGGTATGGCTACACCTTC.

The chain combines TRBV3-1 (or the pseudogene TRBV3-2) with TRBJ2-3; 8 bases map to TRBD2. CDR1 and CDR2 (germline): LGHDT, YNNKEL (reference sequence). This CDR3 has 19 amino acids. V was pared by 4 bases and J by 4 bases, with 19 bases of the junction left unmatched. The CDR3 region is CASSREVVPQREWSDTQYF. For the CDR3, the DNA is TGTGCCAGCAGCCGCGAGGTTGTCCCGCAGCGGGAGTGGTCAGATACGCAGTATTTT.

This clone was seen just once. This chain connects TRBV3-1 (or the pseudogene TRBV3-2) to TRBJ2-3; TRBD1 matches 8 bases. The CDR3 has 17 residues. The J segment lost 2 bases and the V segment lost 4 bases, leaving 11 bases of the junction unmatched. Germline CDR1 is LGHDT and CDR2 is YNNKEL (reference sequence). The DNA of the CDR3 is TGTGCCAGCAGCCCTACCAGGGGGCGTCAAGACACAGATACGCAGTATTTT. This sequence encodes CASSPTRGRQDTDTQYF.

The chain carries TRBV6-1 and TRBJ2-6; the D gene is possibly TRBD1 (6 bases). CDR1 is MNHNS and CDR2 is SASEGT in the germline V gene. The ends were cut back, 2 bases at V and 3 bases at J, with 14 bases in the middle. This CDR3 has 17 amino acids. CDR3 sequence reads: CASSESVGAVGANVLTF. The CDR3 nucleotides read TGTGCCAGCAGTGAAAGTGTGGGGGCTGTTGGGGCCAACGTCCTGACTTTC.

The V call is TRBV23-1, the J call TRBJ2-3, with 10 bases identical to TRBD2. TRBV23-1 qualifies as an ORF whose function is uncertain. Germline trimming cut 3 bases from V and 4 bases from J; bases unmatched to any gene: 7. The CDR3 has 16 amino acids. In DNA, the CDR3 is TGCGCCAGCAGTCACCCAGCGGGAGGGGTGGCAGATACGCAGTATTTT. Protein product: CASSHPAGGVADTQYF.

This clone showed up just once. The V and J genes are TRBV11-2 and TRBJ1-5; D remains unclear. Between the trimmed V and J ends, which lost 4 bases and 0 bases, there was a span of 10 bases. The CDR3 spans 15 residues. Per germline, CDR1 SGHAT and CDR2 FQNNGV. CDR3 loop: CASSSSGLSNQPQHF. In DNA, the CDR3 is TGTGCCAGCAGCTCGTCAGGACTTAGCAATCAGCCCCAGCATTTT.

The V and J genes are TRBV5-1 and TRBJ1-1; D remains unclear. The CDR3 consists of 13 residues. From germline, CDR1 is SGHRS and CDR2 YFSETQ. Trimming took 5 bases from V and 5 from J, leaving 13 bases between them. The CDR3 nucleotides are TGCGCCAGCAGTTTTATCGGGGAAACTGAAGCTTTCTTT. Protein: CASSFIGETEAFF.